This note documents a single TCR beta chain sequence. Its target is unknown. This entry is derived from a study of shared clonotypes between healthy human individuals. Original processing methods: Without quality scores, immunoSEQ junctional reads could not be filtered like full-length reads. The data were produced by immunoSEQ multiplex PCR, yet TCRdb's version contains in-frame clones alone and is incomplete. V and J calls and clone size are copied from that table; D and trimming were computed from the DNA. The sample shows about 2 million clones, roughly 95% of them seen only once. Study-level points and caveats: Investigators expected sequencing depth to affect clonotype sharing among donors. Blood was the sole source, and tissue repertoires probably differ. Few donors restricted represented genetic and exposure-history diversity.

Germline CDR1 is SQVTM and CDR2 is ANQGSEA. The CDR3 runs to 14 residues. Unmatched junction bases numbered 7, after V lost 5 bases and J lost 5 bases. This chain links TRBV29-1 with TRBJ2-5; 11 positions agree with TRBD2. The receptor was derived from a man aged 18 to 29 in good health. The specimen was naive CD4+ T cells sorted from blood. Subset reported: CD45RA+ positively selected. The chain's CDR3 is CSVMPSGRRETQYF. In nucleotides, the CDR3 is TGCAGCGTTATGCCTAGCGGGAGGAGGGAGACCCAGTACTTC.